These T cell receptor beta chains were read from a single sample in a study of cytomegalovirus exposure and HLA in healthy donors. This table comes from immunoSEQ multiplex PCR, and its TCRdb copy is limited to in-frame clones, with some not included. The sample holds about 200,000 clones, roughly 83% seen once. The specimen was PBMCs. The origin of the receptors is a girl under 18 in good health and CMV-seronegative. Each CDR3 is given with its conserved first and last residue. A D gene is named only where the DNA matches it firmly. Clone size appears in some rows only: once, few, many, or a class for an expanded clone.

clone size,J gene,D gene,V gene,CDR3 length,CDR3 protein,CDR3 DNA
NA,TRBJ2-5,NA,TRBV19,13,CASDTGRKETQYF,TGTGCCAGCGATACAGGGCGGAAGGAGACCCAGTACTTC
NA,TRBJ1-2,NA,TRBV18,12,CASSPPGGGYTF,TGTGCCAGCTCACCACCGGGGGGTGGCTACACCTTC
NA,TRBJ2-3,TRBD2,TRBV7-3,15,CASSLIGTNTDTQYF,TGTGCCAGCAGCTTAATCGGGACTAACACAGATACGCAGTATTTT
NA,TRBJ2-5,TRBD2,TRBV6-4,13,CASSLAGGETQYF,TGTGCCAGCAGTCTAGCGGGGGGTGAGACCCAGTACTTC
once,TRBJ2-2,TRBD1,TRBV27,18,CASSLSPGQGGNTGELFF,TGTGCCAGCAGTTTATCCCCAGGACAGGGAGGTAACACCGGGGAGCTGTTTTTT
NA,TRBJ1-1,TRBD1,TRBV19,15,CASSISGQGAMEAFF,TGTGCCAGTAGTATATCAGGACAGGGGGCGATGGAAGCTTTCTTT
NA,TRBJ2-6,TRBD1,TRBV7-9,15,CASADRGRGANVLTF,TGTGCCAGCGCCGACAGGGGGCGTGGGGCCAACGTCCTGACTTTC
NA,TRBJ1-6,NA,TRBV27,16,CASRPFSGSSGSPLHF,TGTGCCAGCAGACCCTTCTCCGGGAGTAGCGGCTCACCCCTCCACTTT
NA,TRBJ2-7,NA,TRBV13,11,CASSLNYEQYF,TGTGCCAGCAGCCTAAACTACGAGCAGTACTTC
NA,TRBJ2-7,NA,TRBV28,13,CASSSVSLSEQYF,TGTGCCAGCAGTAGCGTGTCTCTGAGTGAGCAGTACTTC
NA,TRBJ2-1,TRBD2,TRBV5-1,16,CASSLPQRSGSNEQFF,TGCGCCAGCAGCTTGCCCCAGCGTAGCGGGAGTAATGAGCAGTTCTTC
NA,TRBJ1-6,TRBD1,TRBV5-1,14,CASSLQGVNSPLHF,TGCGCCAGCAGTCTACAGGGGGTTAATTCACCCCTCCACTTT
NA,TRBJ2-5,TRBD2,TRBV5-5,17,CASRRTSGGAHQETQYF,TGTGCCAGCAGGCGGACTAGCGGGGGGGCGCACCAAGAGACCCAGTACTTC
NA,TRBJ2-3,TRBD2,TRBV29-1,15,CSADGTSGGVDTQYF,TGCAGCGCCGACGGGACTAGCGGGGGGGTGGATACGCAGTATTTT